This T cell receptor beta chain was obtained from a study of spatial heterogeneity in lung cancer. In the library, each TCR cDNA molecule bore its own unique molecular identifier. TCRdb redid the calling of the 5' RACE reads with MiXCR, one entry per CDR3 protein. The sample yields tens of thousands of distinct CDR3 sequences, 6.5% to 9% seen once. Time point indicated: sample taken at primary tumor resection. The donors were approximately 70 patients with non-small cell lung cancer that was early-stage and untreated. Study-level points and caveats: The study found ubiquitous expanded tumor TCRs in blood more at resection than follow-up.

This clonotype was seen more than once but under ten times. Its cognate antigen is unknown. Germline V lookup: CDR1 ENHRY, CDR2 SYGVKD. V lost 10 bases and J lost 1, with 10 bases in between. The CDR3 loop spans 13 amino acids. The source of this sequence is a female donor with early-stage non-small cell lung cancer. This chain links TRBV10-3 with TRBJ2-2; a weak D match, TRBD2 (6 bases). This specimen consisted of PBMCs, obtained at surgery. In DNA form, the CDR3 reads TGTGCCACCAGGGACTTGAACACCGGGGAGCTGTTTTTT. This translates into CATRDLNTGELFF.